Following are 19 T cell receptor beta chains from one sample sequenced in a study of shared clonotypes between healthy human individuals. The naive CD8 fraction comprised CD45RO-negative cells positively selected for CCR7 and excluded terminally differentiated effector memory CD45RA+ cells. Clones were read by immunoSEQ multiplex PCR, and TCRdb kept only the in-frame ones, dropping some. Of hundreds of thousands of clones in the sample, 96% were seen once. The material sequenced was naive CD8+ T cells sorted from blood. The receptors come from a woman aged 25 to 39 in good health.

The chain uses TRBV28 and TRBJ1-3; D is possibly TRBD1 (6 bases). The germline gives CDR1 MDHEN, CDR2 SYDVKM. V was trimmed by 6 bases and J by 0 bases, leaving 18 bases between them. CDR3 size: 17 residues. The CDR3: CASRIRDTLSSGNTIYF. The CDR3 DNA follows: TGTGCCAGCAGGATCCGGGACACTCTGAGCTCTGGAAACACCATATATTTT.

This clone has only one observation. The CDR3 spells CASSEGYRGYTF. The CDR3 nucleotides read TGCGCCAGCAGTGAGGGGTATAGGGGCTACACCTTC. This rearrangement joins TRBV10-2 to TRBJ1-2; D gene uncertain. Trimming stripped 2 bases from V and 8 bases from J, with 9 bases between. Germline-derived CDR1 and CDR2 are WSHSY and SAAADI. The CDR3 has 12 residues.

The V and J genes are TRBV29-1 and TRBJ2-7, with D perhaps matching TRBD1 (5 bases). Germline values: CDR1 SQVTM, CDR2 ANQGSEA. V was clipped by 7 bases and J by 0 bases, with 10 bases between them. The CDR3 is 12 residues long. The CDR3 loop reads CSARDSSYEQYF. The CDR3 DNA reads as TGCAGCGCCCGAGACAGCTCCTACGAGCAGTACTTC.

The genes are TRBV29-1 and TRBJ2-1, with D hard to call. CDR1 SQVTM and CDR2 ANQGSEA come from the germline V gene. The CDR3 sequence is 14 residues long. The germline V and J ends were trimmed by 3 bases and 6 bases, with 15 bases remaining between them. The CDR3 region has the DNA TGCAGCGTTGATGATTCCCGGTCGAGCAATGAGCAGTTCTTC. Translation gives CSVDDSRSSNEQFF.

The rearrangement links TRBV5-6 to TRBJ1-2, with no clear D. Per the germline V gene, CDR1 is SGHDT and CDR2 is YYEEEE. V gave up 4 bases and J gave up 5 bases, with 9 bases separating them. The CDR3 consists of 12 residues. As DNA, the CDR3 is TGTGCCAGCAGCGCAACACCTTATGGCTACACCTTC. This gives the protein CASSATPYGYTF. Using reference TRBV5-6 and TRBJ1-2 for the parts outside the CDR3, the full variable domain is DAGVTQSPTHLIKTRGQQVTLRCSPKSGHDTVSWYQQALGQGPQFIFQYYEEEERQRGNFPDRFSGHQFPNYSSELNVNALLLGDSALYLCASSATPYGYTFGSGTRLTVV.

The rearrangement joins TRBV5-1 to TRBJ2-3; 9 bases are shared with TRBD1. CDR3 size: 16 residues. Germline assignment: CDR1 SGHRS and CDR2 YFSETQ. V shed 4 bases, J shed 4 bases, and the junction held 10 bases outside the gene matches. The DNA for the CDR3 is TGCGCCAGCAGCGGGATGGGACAGGGCGGCCCAGATACGCAGTATTTT. Protein product: CASSGMGQGGPDTQYF.

In DNA, the CDR3 is TGTGCCAGCAGCCCAAGGACAGGGAGAGGCACTGAAGCTTTCTTT. The encoded protein is CASSPRTGRGTEAFF. This chain joins TRBV9 and TRBJ1-1, with 8 bases lining up with TRBD1. Germline V gene lookup returns CDR1 SGDLS and CDR2 YYNGEE. The V gene end was trimmed by 4 bases and the J gene end by 4 bases; junction bases not matched to a gene: 9. There are 15 residues in the CDR3.

In its sample, this clone was seen once. CDR3 coding DNA: TGTGCCAGTAGTAGGGAACTGTACTACAATGAGCAGTTCTTC. It codes for CASSRELYYNEQFF. The J gene is TRBJ2-1, the V gene TRBV19; D not certain. The CDR3 spans 14 residues. Germline V gives CDR1 LNHDA, CDR2 SQIVND (reference sequence). The ends were cut back, 4 bases at V and 3 bases at J, with 10 bases in the middle.

The chain has TRBV28 and TRBJ1-4; TRBD1 agrees at 7 bases. CDR3 length: 15 residues. Per the germline V gene, CDR1 is MDHEN and CDR2 is SYDVKM. Trimming removed 3 bases from V and 0 bases from J; junction bases left unmatched: 1. The CDR3 region is CASSFRGATNEKLFF. The CDR3 DNA is TGTGCCAGCAGTTTCAGGGGGGCAACTAATGAAAAACTGTTTTTT.

This clone was seen only once. The chain recombines TRBV27 with TRBJ1-2; D not resolved. Germline V gives CDR1 MNHEY, CDR2 SMNVEV (reference sequence). The CDR3 loop spans 13 amino acids. Trimming took 4 bases from V and 8 from J, leaving 14 bases between them. CDR3 DNA sequence: TGTGCCAGCAGTTCGTGGGCCGCGGGGGGCTACACCTTC. Translation: CASSSWAAGGYTF.

The rearrangement links TRBV7-2 to TRBJ2-1; 14 nucleotides line up with TRBD2. This CDR3 is 16 amino acids long. CDR1 and CDR2 (germline): SGHTA, FQGNSA. The V and J ends lost 5 bases and 9 bases, in that order; junction bases with no gene match: 9. CDR3 residues: CASSQGLAGVYGEQFF. CDR3 bases: TGTGCCAGCAGCCAGGGACTAGCGGGAGTTTATGGTGAGCAGTTCTTC.

V usage is TRBV6-5 and J usage is TRBJ2-7; 7 bases align to TRBD2. This CDR3 is built from 15 residues. Germline trimming cut 4 bases from V and 6 bases from J; bases unmatched to any gene: 12. Germline V gives CDR1 MNHEY, CDR2 SVGAGI. The chain's CDR3 is CASSLKSGIVFEQYF. CDR3 coding DNA: TGTGCCAGCAGTTTGAAAAGCGGGATCGTTTTCGAGCAGTACTTC.

J is TRBJ2-7 and V is TRBV5-1; D possibly uses TRBD1 or TRBD2 (5 bases each). Germline assignment: CDR1 SGHRS and CDR2 YFSETQ. The CDR3 consists of 18 residues. V dropped 0 bases and J dropped 2 bases, with 21 bases sitting between them. CDR3 coding DNA: TGCGCCAGCAGCTTGGCCGAATTATCGGGGATGGGGGCCTACGAGCAGTACTTC. It encodes CASSLAELSGMGAYEQYF.

The chain carries TRBV29-1 and TRBJ2-2; the D gene is possibly TRBD1 (6 bases). Germline CDR1 and CDR2: SQVTM and ANQGSEA. Between the trimmed V and J ends, which lost 5 bases and 5 bases, there was a span of 9 bases. This CDR3 is built from 12 residues. The chain's CDR3 is CSVKTGTGELFF. CDR3 coding DNA: TGCAGCGTTAAAACAGGGACCGGGGAGCTGTTTTTT.

The chain joins TRBV15 to TRBJ1-1; 7 bases agree with TRBD1. Trimming cost V 9 bases and J 1 base; bases outside gene matches: 14. Germline CDR1 reads LNHNV; CDR2 reads YYDKDF (reference sequence). The length of the CDR3 is 16 residues. CDR3 region: CATNTGARPTNTEAFF. CDR3 bases: TGTGCCACTAATACAGGGGCGAGGCCGACGAACACTGAAGCTTTCTTT. The full variable domain, its missing parts supplied by reference TRBV15 and TRBJ1-1, is DAMVIQNPRYQVTQFGKPVTLSCSQTLNHNVMYWYQQKSSQAPKLLFHYYDKDFNNEADTPDNFQSRRPNTSFCFLDIRSPGLGDTAMYLCATNTGARPTNTEAFFGQGTRLTVV.

The chain is built from TRBV7-8 and TRBJ2-7, with 13 bases fitting TRBD2. The CDR3 totals 15 residues. After removal of 4 bases from V and 3 bases from J, the junction contained 3 bases not matched to a gene. Germline CDR1 and CDR2: SGHVS and FQNEAQ. The CDR3 sequence is CASSSWTSGSYEQYF. The DNA for the CDR3 is TGTGCCAGCAGCTCTTGGACTAGCGGGAGCTACGAGCAGTACTTC. Together with reference TRBV7-8 and TRBJ2-7, the CDR3 gives the full variable domain: GAGVSQSPRYKVAKRGQDVALRCDPISGHVSLFWYQQALGQGPEFLTYFQNEAQLDKSGLPSDRFFAERPEGSVSTLKIQRTQQEDSAVYLCASSSWTSGSYEQYFGPGTRLTVT.

V and J are TRBV11-2 and TRBJ2-7, with 8 bases that match TRBD2. Germline loops: CDR1 SGHAT, CDR2 FQNNGV. This CDR3 spans 13 amino acids. Trimming at V came to 4 bases and at J to 3 bases, leaving 2 bases not matched to a gene. DNA of the CDR3: TGTGCCAGCAGCTACGGGACTAGCTACGAGCAGTACTTC. Its protein product is CASSYGTSYEQYF. Full variable domain (missing parts from reference TRBV11-2 and TRBJ2-7): EAGVAQSPRYKIIEKRQSVAFWCNPISGHATLYWYQQILGQGPKLLIQFQNNGVVDDSQLPKDRFSAERLKGVDSTLKIQPAKLEDSAVYLCASSYGTSYEQYFGPGTRLTVT.

This chain uses TRBV12-5 with TRBJ1-2; unclear D gene. This CDR3 is built from 14 residues. CDR1 and CDR2 from the germline V gene are LGHNT and FRNRAP. Trimming removed 1 base at V and 3 bases at J, with 9 bases between. The DNA of the CDR3 is TGTGCTAGTGGTTTGGCGGGAGAATACTATGGCTACACCTTC. Amino acids: CASGLAGEYYGYTF.

The chain recombines TRBV7-9 with TRBJ2-7, with 11 bases fitting TRBD1. V dropped 5 bases and J dropped 8; count of bases not matched to a gene: 11. This CDR3 is 15 amino acids long. Looked up from germline, CDR1 is SEHNR and CDR2 is FQNEAQ (reference sequence). This chain's CDR3 is CASSLGQGALVQQYF. CDR3 bases: TGTGCCAGCAGCCTCGGACAGGGGGCTTTAGTCCAGCAGTACTTC.